This is a list of T cell receptor beta chains from one sample in a study of blood T cells in healthy people across ages. TCRdb re-called the 5' RACE reads through MiXCR, storing one row per CDR3 protein. This sample has about a million distinct CDR3 sequences; 30% to 40% occur once, and the top ten carry around 13%. The sample comprised blood. Receptor source: a young man in good health. Each CDR3 is given with its conserved first and last residue. Fields, in order: clone size, V gene, J gene, D gene, CDR3 DNA, CDR3 protein. D genes are given only for firm matches. Not every row has a clone size; where given, it reads once, few, many or a size class.

>-|TRBV6-2/TRBV6-3|TRBJ2-3|-
TGTGCCGGACGGGGCCGCACAGATACGCAGTATTTT
CAGRGRTDTQYF
>-|TRBV4-3|TRBJ1-5|-
TGCGCCAGCAGCCAAGATATAGGGGGTCAGCCCCAGCATTTT
CASSQDIGGQPQHF
>-|TRBV15|TRBJ2-3|-
TGTGCCACCAGCAGAGATAGGGCAGGGGTGACAGATACGCAGTATTTT
CATSRDRAGVTDTQYF
>few|TRBV20-1|TRBJ1-1|TRBD1
TGCAGTGCGACTACCGGACAGGAGAACACTGAAGCTTTCTTT
CSATTGQENTEAFF
>-|TRBV5-1|TRBJ2-5|-
TGCGCCAGCAGCGTGGGCCCCGGCGACTATGAGCAGTACTTC
CASSVGPGDYEQYF
>-|TRBV12-3/TRBV12-4|TRBJ2-3|-
TGTGCCAGTAAGGATGACACAGATACGCAGTATTTT
CASKDDTDTQYF
>-|TRBV5-6|TRBJ1-2|-
TGTGCCAGCAGCTTGGAGGACAACAACTATGGCTACACCTTC
CASSLEDNNYGYTF
>few|TRBV9|TRBJ1-2|TRBD1
TGTGCCAGCAGCGAACCTGCAGGGGGACAGGACTATGGCTACACCTTC
CASSEPAGGQDYGYTF
>-|TRBV20-1|TRBJ2-1|TRBD2
TGCAGTGCTAGAGCTGGGTTTTTAGGCCGGACTAGCGCTTACAATGAGCAGTTCTTC
CSARAGFLGRTSAYNEQFF
>-|TRBV6-5|TRBJ2-1|-
TGTGCCAGCAGTTTCCTAGGGGGTGTGAGCAATGAGCAGTTCTTC
CASSFLGGVSNEQFF
>-|TRBV11-2|TRBJ1-2|TRBD1
TGTGCCAGCAGCTCCTCCGGGACAGGGCTCTATGGCTACACCTTC
CASSSSGTGLYGYTF
>-|TRBV12-3/TRBV12-4|TRBJ2-3|-
TGTGCCAGCAGTTTAGCGGGGGCCAAGACGCAGTATTTT
CASSLAGAKTQYF
>few|TRBV28|TRBJ1-2|-
TGTGCCAGCAGCCGTTTATCCACAAACTATGGCTACACCTTC
CASSRLSTNYGYTF
>-|TRBV7-9|TRBJ2-5|-
TGTGCCAGCAGCTTAGCGTTCGGGAATCTTGGGCAGTACTTC
CASSLAFGNLGQYF
>-|TRBV4-3|TRBJ1-2|-
TGCGCCAGCAGCCGGGGCAGGATAAACTATGGCTACACCTTC
CASSRGRINYGYTF
>-|TRBV7-9|TRBJ1-2|TRBD1
TGTGCCAGCAGGGAAGGGACAGCACTATATGGCTACACCTTC
CASREGTALYGYTF
>-|TRBV15|TRBJ1-5|-
TGTGCCACCAGCCCTCCGGGGAGGTCTCAGTCTCAGCATTTT
CATSPPGRSQSQHF
>few|TRBV20-1|TRBJ2-3|TRBD2
TGCAGTGCTAGAGATTTGGGGCCTAGCGGGGGGCGCACAGATACGCAGTATTTT
CSARDLGPSGGRTDTQYF
>few|TRBV7-2|TRBJ2-1|-
TGTGCCAGCAGCCCGGGACAACTTGAGCAGTTCTTC
CASSPGQLEQFF
>few|TRBV9|TRBJ2-1|-
TGTGCCAGCAGCGTAGGGCCCTCAACGGACAATGAGCAGTTCTTC
CASSVGPSTDNEQFF
>few|TRBV12-3/TRBV12-4|TRBJ1-1|-
TGTGCCAGCAGTTTATCGACCGCCACCGGTGGAGAAGCTTTCTTT
CASSLSTATGGEAFF
>-|TRBV6-6|TRBJ2-3|-
TGTGCCAGCAGTTATACAGGGTTGGGCACAGATACGCAGTATTTT
CASSYTGLGTDTQYF
>-|TRBV4-3|TRBJ2-7|-
TGCGCCAGCAGCCAAGTTCGCTCGGCGAGAAATGAGCAGTACTTC
CASSQVRSARNEQYF
>few|TRBV2|TRBJ2-1|-
TGTGCCAGCAGCCCCTTCTCTTACAATGAGCAGTTCTTC
CASSPFSYNEQFF
>few|TRBV10-3|TRBJ1-5|-
TGTGCCATCAGGGACGCGGGAGGCAATCAGCCCCAGCATTTT
CAIRDAGGNQPQHF
>few|TRBV6-1|TRBJ2-7|-
TGTGCCAGCAGTGAAAGGTCGAGCTCCTACAATGAGCAGTACTTC
CASSERSSSYNEQYF
>-|TRBV12-3/TRBV12-4|TRBJ2-3|-
TGTGCCAGCAGCCTCGGAACAGATGCGCAGTATTTT
CASSLGTDAQYF
>few|TRBV4-1|TRBJ2-3|TRBD2
TGCGCCAGCAGCCGGTGGCTAGCGGGGGTCCCAGATACGCAGTATTTT
CASSRWLAGVPDTQYF
>few|TRBV4-3|TRBJ2-1|-
TGCGCCAGCAGCCAAGACAGGTGGGACGGGCCTTACAATGAGCAGTTCTTC
CASSQDRWDGPYNEQFF
>-|TRBV4-1|TRBJ1-1|TRBD1
TGCGCCAGCAGCCGAGAACAGGGGAGGGGGACTGAAGCTTTCTTT
CASSREQGRGTEAFF
>-|TRBV2|TRBJ1-4|TRBD1
TGTGCCAGCAGCCTACAGGGGACTAATGAAAAACCGTTTTTT
CASSLQGTNEKPFF
>few|TRBV20-1|TRBJ2-7|-
TGCAGTGCTAGCTTCGTTGCGGGCCATGAGCAGTACTTC
CSASFVAGHEQYF
>-|TRBV20-1|TRBJ1-4|TRBD1
TGCAGTGCTAGAGATTGGGGACAGGCCGCTAATGAAAAACTGTTTTTT
CSARDWGQAANEKLFF
>-|TRBV25-1|TRBJ2-1|-
TGTGCCAGCGGTAAAGGTTACAATGAGCAGTTCTTC
CASGKGYNEQFF
>-|TRBV6-5|TRBJ2-3|-
TGTGCCAGCAGTCCGCGGACAGACTTCAGCACAGATGCGCAGTATTTT
CASSPRTDFSTDAQYF
>-|TRBV30|TRBJ2-2|-
TGTGCCTGGAATGCAATTTCTACGGGGGCCACCGGGGAGCTGTTTTTT
CAWNAISTGATGELFF
>-|TRBV7-3|TRBJ2-1|-
TGTGCCAGCAGCTTAAGCTGGGGAGAGAATGAGCAGTTCTTC
CASSLSWGENEQFF
>-|TRBV3-1|TRBJ2-2|TRBD2
TGTGCCAGCAGCCAAGATTCCATCAGACTAGCGGCGAACACCGGGGAGCTGTTTTTT
CASSQDSIRLAANTGELFF
>many|TRBV7-2|TRBJ2-3|-
TGTGCCAGCAGCTTAAGTAAGGACACAGATACGCAGTATTTT
CASSLSKDTDTQYF
>-|TRBV20-1|TRBJ2-7|TRBD2
TGCAGTGCTAGAAGCCTAGCGGGGTTGGAGCAGTACTTC
CSARSLAGLEQYF
>-|TRBV10-3|TRBJ1-6|TRBD1
TGTGCCATCAGTGAGTCGGGACAGGGTCCCTATCCCCTCCACTTT
CAISESGQGPYPLHF
>many|TRBV12-3/TRBV12-4|TRBJ1-5|-
TGTGCCAGCAGTTCCCACCCCGATCAGCCCCAGCATTTT
CASSSHPDQPQHF
>few|TRBV7-2|TRBJ1-2|-
TGTGCCAGCAGCTCAGACTGGAGTTACTATGGCTACACCTTC
CASSSDWSYYGYTF
>-|TRBV6-2/TRBV6-3|TRBJ2-4|-
TGTGCCAGCAGTTACAGCCGGGGTAGGGCCAAAAACATTCAGTACTTC
CASSYSRGRAKNIQYF
>many|TRBV7-2|TRBJ2-3|-
TGTGCCAGCAGCCTATCCGTGGACATACTAAGCACAGATACGCAGTATTTT
CASSLSVDILSTDTQYF
>-|TRBV4-3|TRBJ2-5|-
TGCGCCAGCAGCAAAGATAAGGGCGGAGAGACCCAGTACTTC
CASSKDKGGETQYF
>-|TRBV10-3|TRBJ2-5|-
TGTGCCATCAATGGGGGCCGGGAGACCCAGTACTTC
CAINGGRETQYF
>few|TRBV6-6|TRBJ2-1|-
TGTGCCAGCCGTATCTTGACTCCGTACAATGAGCAGTTCTTC
CASRILTPYNEQFF